These T cell receptor beta chains were read from a single sample in a study of T cell responses to AZD1222 COVID-19 vaccine. Sequenced by immunoSEQ multiplex PCR; TCRdb stores in-frame clones only, minus some. Among over 120,000 clones listed, roughly nine tenths were seen once. The material sequenced was peripheral blood, taken on day 0 of AZD1222 vaccination. The receptors shown here come from an adult in good health. CDR3s include the opening cysteine and the closing phenylalanine or tryptophan. Each record gives: J gene, D gene, clone size, V gene, CDR3 DNA, CDR3 protein. The D gene is left open where the match is weak. Only part of the rows carry a size: once, few, many, or a class if the clone is expanded.

TRBJ1-6	NA	NA	TRBV28	TGTGCCAGCAGGTCCGTCTGGTTTAATTCACCCCTCCACTTT	CASRSVWFNSPLHF
TRBJ2-2	NA	NA	TRBV10-1	TGCGCCAGCAGTGAGTCAGAGGAACGGGAGCGGACCGGGGAGCTGTTTTTT	CASSESEERERTGELFF
TRBJ2-3	TRBD2	NA	TRBV24-1	TGTGCCACCAGTGACACAACTAGCGGGGGGATTTATACGCAGTATTTT	CATSDTTSGGIYTQYF
TRBJ2-1	TRBD2	NA	TRBV19	TGTGCCAGCCGATTTACAGGCGGGGGCTACAATGAGCAGTTCTTC	CASRFTGGGYNEQFF
TRBJ1-2	NA	NA	TRBV4-2	TGTGCCAGCAGCCAACAAAAAACGGGGGGCTACACCTTC	CASSQQKTGGYTF
TRBJ2-7	NA	NA	TRBV6-5	TGTGCCAGCAGTTACTTAGTGGGACGGGGCACCGACGAGCAGTACTTC	CASSYLVGRGTDEQYF
TRBJ2-2	NA	NA	TRBV2	TGTGCCAGCCTTCGGACAGACAACACCGGGGAGCTGTTTTTT	CASLRTDNTGELFF
TRBJ1-3	NA	NA	TRBV18	TGTGCCAGCTCACCAGGGGGTAACGGAAACACCATATATTTT	CASSPGGNGNTIYF
TRBJ2-2	NA	once	TRBV9	TGTGCCAGCAGCGTAGCCCAAGGGCGGCTGTTTTTT	CASSVAQGRLFF
TRBJ1-5	NA	NA	TRBV19	TGTGCCAGTCTTCCCCTAGGGGCAGTACCGAATCAGCCCCAGCATTTT	CASLPLGAVPNQPQHF
TRBJ1-2	TRBD1	NA	TRBV19	TGTGCCAGTATCCGCGACCGGGACAGCTATGGCTACACCTTC	CASIRDRDSYGYTF
TRBJ1-1	NA	NA	TRBV19	TGTGCCAGTAGTATAGACCCCCTGGGACGGCTGGGAACTGAAGCTTTCTTT	CASSIDPLGRLGTEAFF
TRBJ2-7	TRBD2	once	TRBV4-2	TGTGCCAGCAGACCTAGCGGGGGTTCCCACGAGCAGTACTTC	CASRPSGGSHEQYF
TRBJ2-7	NA	NA	TRBV7-9	TGTGCCAGCAGCTTAGTCGGGGGAAGCTCCTACGAGCAGTACTTC	CASSLVGGSSYEQYF
TRBJ1-1	NA	NA	TRBV7-2	TGTGCCAGCAGCCTGGGGGGGGTTTTTCTTGAAGCTTTCTTT	CASSLGGVFLEAFF
TRBJ1-5	NA	NA	TRBV4-1	TGCGCCAGCAGCCAAGACCCGACAAGTTTGGCTCATAGCAATCAGCCCCAGCATTTT	CASSQDPTSLAHSNQPQHF
TRBJ2-3	NA	NA	TRBV6-5	TGTGCCAGCAGTTCCTTCTTAGCCTTTCGAGATACGCAGTATTTT	CASSSFLAFRDTQYF
TRBJ1-1	TRBD1	NA	TRBV6-5	TGTGCCAGCAGTTACGAAAGACAGGGGAAGACTGAAGCTTTCTTT	CASSYERQGKTEAFF
TRBJ1-6	NA	NA	TRBV18	TGTGCCAGCTCACCACGCCAGGGGCTTAATTCACCCCTCCACTTT	CASSPRQGLNSPLHF
TRBJ1-5	TRBD1	NA	TRBV5-1	TGCGCCAGCAGCTGGAGACAGGGGGATCAGCCCCAGCATTTT	CASSWRQGDQPQHF
TRBJ1-6	NA	few	TRBV4-2	TGTGCCAGCAGCCAAGCGGGGAAAGGATCACCCCTCCACTTT	CASSQAGKGSPLHF
TRBJ1-1	TRBD1	NA	TRBV2	TGTGCCAGCCCCAGACTGACAGGGTGGGCCCTGGACACTGAAGCTTTCTTT	CASPRLTGWALDTEAFF
TRBJ2-5	NA	NA	TRBV7-2	TGTGCCAGCAGCTTAGCCCGCTCACAAGAGACCCAGTACTTC	CASSLARSQETQYF
TRBJ2-1	NA	NA	TRBV11-1	TGTGCCAGCAGCTTTGAGCAGGGGTCCTACAATGAGCAGTTCTTC	CASSFEQGSYNEQFF
TRBJ2-5	NA	NA	TRBV7-6	TGTGCCAGCAGCGCCCAACTAGCCCAGCGAGGGTTGAAGGACTTC	CASSAQLAQRGLKDF
TRBJ2-1	TRBD1	NA	TRBV19	TGTGCCAGTAGGCCGACCGACAGGGGTAGGTACAATGAGCAGTTCTTC	CASRPTDRGRYNEQFF
TRBJ1-5	TRBD1	NA	TRBV7-9	TGTGCCAGCAGTTTAACCGGGACAGGCGTGCAGCCCCAGCATTTT	CASSLTGTGVQPQHF
TRBJ2-1	TRBD1	NA	TRBV3-1/TRBV3-2	TGTGCCAGCAGCCAAGTCGAGGGGGCGTACAATGAGCAGTTCTTC	CASSQVEGAYNEQFF
TRBJ1-2	TRBD1	NA	TRBV5-1	TGCGCCAGCAGCTCCCCGGGACAGGGGAACTATGGCTACACCTTC	CASSSPGQGNYGYTF
TRBJ1-5	NA	NA	TRBV28	TGTGCCAGCAGTTCCCCTCCCGTGGTCCTCCATAATTTT	CASSSPPVVLHNF
TRBJ1-5	NA	NA	TRBV6-5	TGTGCCAGCAGCCGGGGTAACCGTAATCAGCCCCAGCATTTT	CASSRGNRNQPQHF
TRBJ2-3	TRBD2	NA	TRBV5-1	TGCGCCAGCAGCTTGGTGCCAGCGGGAGCAGATACGCAGTATTTT	CASSLVPAGADTQYF
TRBJ1-1	NA	few	TRBV30	TGTGCCTGGAGTGGAACACAGAACACTGAAGCTTTCTTT	CAWSGTQNTEAFF
TRBJ1-5	NA	NA	TRBV5-5	TGTGCCAGCAGCTTACAGGTTAAGGAGCCCCAGCATTTT	CASSLQVKEPQHF
TRBJ2-3	TRBD1	NA	TRBV5-1	TGCGCCAGCAGCGGCCCCGGGACAGGGGCCCCACATACGCAGTATTTT	CASSGPGTGAPHTQYF
TRBJ1-2	NA	NA	TRBV28	TGTGCCAGCAGCCTCCCCTTACAGGCGATCTATGGCTACACCTTC	CASSLPLQAIYGYTF
TRBJ1-2	NA	NA	TRBV7-9	TGTGCCAGCAGCTCTATGACACATGGCTACACCTTC	CASSSMTHGYTF
TRBJ1-3	NA	once	TRBV6-2/TRBV6-3	TGTGCCAGCAGTTACTCACGCCGCGGGGGGCCGTCTGGAAACACCATATATTTT	CASSYSRRGGPSGNTIYF
TRBJ2-2	TRBD2	NA	TRBV28	TGTGCCAGCACCCGACTAGCGGGAGGCCCGAACACCGGGGAGCTGTTTTTT	CASTRLAGGPNTGELFF
TRBJ2-2	NA	NA	TRBV11-2	TGTGCCAGCAGCTTAGGGGCCCTGGGCGGGGAGCTGTTTTTT	CASSLGALGGELFF
TRBJ1-6	TRBD1	NA	TRBV5-6	TGTGCCAGCAGCTCAGACAGGGCGAGGTCGGCCCTCCACTTT	CASSSDRARSALHF
TRBJ1-2	NA	NA	TRBV3-1/TRBV3-2	TGTGCCAGCAGCCAAGGTTACACCGGGACACACTATGGCTACACCTTC	CASSQGYTGTHYGYTF
TRBJ1-3	TRBD1	NA	TRBV9	TGTGCCAGCAGCGGCGGGACAGACAGAGTTATTATATATTTT	CASSGGTDRVIIYF
TRBJ2-1	NA	NA	TRBV28	TGTGCCAGCAGCTATGGACTTCGCAATGAGCAGTTCTTC	CASSYGLRNEQFF
TRBJ1-4	NA	NA	TRBV28	TGTGCCAGCAGTTTAACATACAGCTCAACTAATGAAAAACTGTTTTTT	CASSLTYSSTNEKLFF
TRBJ2-3	NA	NA	TRBV11-2	TGTGCCAGCAGCCTATGGGGGAGCCGCACAGATACGCAGTATTTT	CASSLWGSRTDTQYF
TRBJ1-4	NA	few	TRBV18	TGTGCCAGCACCCCAGGGCTAAATGAAAAACTGTTTTTT	CASTPGLNEKLFF
TRBJ2-1	NA	NA	TRBV7-3	TGTGCCAGCAGGAAAGCGGGTGAGAATGAGCAGTTCTTC	CASRKAGENEQFF
TRBJ1-2	NA	once	TRBV18	TGTGCCAGCTCACCACCGGGAAACTATGGCTACACCTTC	CASSPPGNYGYTF
TRBJ2-7	NA	NA	TRBV2	TGTGCCAGCAGTGAAGAAACAGGGATGGTCTACGAGCAGTACTTC	CASSEETGMVYEQYF
TRBJ1-2	NA	NA	TRBV18	TGTGCCAGCTCACAGACGACAGATTCTAACTATGGCTACACCTTC	CASSQTTDSNYGYTF
TRBJ1-1	NA	NA	TRBV19	TGTGCCAGTAGTATCCGGGGGGCCCACACTGAAGCTTTCTTT	CASSIRGAHTEAFF
TRBJ2-2	TRBD2	NA	TRBV2	TGTGCCAGCCTACTAGCGGGAGGGCCGCGAACCGGGGAGCTGTTTTTT	CASLLAGGPRTGELFF
TRBJ2-1	NA	NA	TRBV6-5	TGTGCCAGCAGTCCCCTGGCGGGATATGGTGAGCAGTTCTTC	CASSPLAGYGEQFF
TRBJ1-2	NA	NA	TRBV20-1	TGCAGTGCTAGTTCTCCCAGCACCGACCTGTTTAACTATGGCTACACCTTC	CSASSPSTDLFNYGYTF
TRBJ2-1	NA	NA	TRBV18	TGTGCCAGCTCACCCAAACGTTTCGGCGCCCCCGGGGAGCAGTTCTTC	CASSPKRFGAPGEQFF
TRBJ1-5	NA	NA	TRBV6-5	TGTGCCAGCAGCTCCCGGGCCGATCAGCCCCAGCATTTT	CASSSRADQPQHF
TRBJ1-2	TRBD1	few	TRBV27	TGTGCCAGCAGTTTAGGGACAGGGTCCTATGGCTACACCTTC	CASSLGTGSYGYTF
TRBJ2-5	NA	NA	TRBV7-3	TGTGCCAGCAGCCGCGGATATCAAGAGACCCAGTACTTC	CASSRGYQETQYF